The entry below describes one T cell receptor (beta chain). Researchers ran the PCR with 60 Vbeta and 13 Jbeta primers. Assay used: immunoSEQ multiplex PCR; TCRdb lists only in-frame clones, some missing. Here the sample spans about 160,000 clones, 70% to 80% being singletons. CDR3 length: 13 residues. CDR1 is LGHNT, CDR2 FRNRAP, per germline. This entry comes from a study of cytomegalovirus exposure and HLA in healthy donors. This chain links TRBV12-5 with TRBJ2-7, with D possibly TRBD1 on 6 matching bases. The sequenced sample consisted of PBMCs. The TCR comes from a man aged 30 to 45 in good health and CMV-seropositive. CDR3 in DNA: TGTGCCACAAATGGAGACAGGCCCTACGAGCAGTACTTC. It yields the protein CATNGDRPYEQYF.